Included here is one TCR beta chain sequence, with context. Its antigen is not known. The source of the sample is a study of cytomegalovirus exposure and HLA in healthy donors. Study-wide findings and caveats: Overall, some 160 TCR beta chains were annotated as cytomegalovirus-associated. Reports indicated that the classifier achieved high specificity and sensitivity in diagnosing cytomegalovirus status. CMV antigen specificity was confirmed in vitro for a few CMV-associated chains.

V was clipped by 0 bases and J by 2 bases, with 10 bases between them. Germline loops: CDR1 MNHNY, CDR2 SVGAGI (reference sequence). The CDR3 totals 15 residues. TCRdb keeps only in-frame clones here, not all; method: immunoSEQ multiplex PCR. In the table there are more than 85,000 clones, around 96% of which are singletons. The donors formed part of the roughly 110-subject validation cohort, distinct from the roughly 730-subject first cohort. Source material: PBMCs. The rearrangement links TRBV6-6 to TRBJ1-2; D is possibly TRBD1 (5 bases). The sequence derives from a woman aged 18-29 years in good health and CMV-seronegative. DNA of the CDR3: TGTGCCAGCAGTTACTCGGTGGCAGGGAACTATGGCTACACCTTC. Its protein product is CASSYSVAGNYGYTF.